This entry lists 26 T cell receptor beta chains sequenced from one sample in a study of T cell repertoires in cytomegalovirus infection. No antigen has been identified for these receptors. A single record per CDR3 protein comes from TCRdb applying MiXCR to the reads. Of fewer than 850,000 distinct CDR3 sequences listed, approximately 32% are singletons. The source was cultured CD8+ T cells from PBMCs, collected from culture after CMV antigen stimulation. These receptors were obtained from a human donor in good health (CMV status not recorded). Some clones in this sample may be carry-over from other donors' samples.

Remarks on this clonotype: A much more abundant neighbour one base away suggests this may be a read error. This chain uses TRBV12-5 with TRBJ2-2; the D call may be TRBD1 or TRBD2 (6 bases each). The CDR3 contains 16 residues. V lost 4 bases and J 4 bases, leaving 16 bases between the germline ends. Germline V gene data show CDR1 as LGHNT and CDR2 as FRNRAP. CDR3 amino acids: CASGSGAGPITGELFF. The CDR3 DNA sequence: TGTGCTAGTGGTTCGGGGGCAGGGCCGATCACCGGGGAGCTGTTTTTT.

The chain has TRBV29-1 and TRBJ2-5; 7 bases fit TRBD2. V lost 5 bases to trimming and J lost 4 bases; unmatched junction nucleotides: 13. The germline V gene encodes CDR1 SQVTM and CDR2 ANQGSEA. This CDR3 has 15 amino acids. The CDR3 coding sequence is TGCAGCGTTTCCGCGGACAAATGGGGGGGAGAGACCCAGTACTTC. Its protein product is CSVSADKWGGETQYF.

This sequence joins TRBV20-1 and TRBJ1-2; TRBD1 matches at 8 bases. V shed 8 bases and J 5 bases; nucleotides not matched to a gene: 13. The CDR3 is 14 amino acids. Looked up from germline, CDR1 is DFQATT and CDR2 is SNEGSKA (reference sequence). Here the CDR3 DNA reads TGCAGTACGACAGGGGACAAGTTTAGTTATGGCTACACCTTC. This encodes CSTTGDKFSYGYTF.

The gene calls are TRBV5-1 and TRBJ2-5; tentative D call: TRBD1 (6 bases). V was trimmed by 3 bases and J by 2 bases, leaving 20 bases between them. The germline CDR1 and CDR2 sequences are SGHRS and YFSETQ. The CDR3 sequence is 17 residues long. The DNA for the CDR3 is TGCGCCAGCAGCTCAACGTACCCGGGACAAGTGCAAGAGACCCAGTACTTC. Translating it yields CASSSTYPGQVQETQYF.

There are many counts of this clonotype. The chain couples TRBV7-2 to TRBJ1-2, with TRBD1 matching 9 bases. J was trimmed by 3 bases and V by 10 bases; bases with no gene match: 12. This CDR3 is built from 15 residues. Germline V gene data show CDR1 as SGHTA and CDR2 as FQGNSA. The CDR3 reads CATRTRDREYYGYTF. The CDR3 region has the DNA TGTGCCACCCGCACCCGGGACAGGGAGTACTATGGCTACACCTTC.

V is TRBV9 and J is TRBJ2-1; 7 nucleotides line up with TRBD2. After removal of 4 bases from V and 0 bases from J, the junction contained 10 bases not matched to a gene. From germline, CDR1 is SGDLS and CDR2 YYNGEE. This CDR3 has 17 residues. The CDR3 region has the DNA TGTGCCAGCAGCCTACGATTCGGGGGGAGCTCCTACAATGAGCAGTTCTTC. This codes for CASSLRFGGSSYNEQFF.

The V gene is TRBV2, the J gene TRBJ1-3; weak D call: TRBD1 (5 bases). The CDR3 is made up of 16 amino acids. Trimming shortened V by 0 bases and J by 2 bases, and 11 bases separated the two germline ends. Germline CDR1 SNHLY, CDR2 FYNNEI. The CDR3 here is CASSEAGGLPGNTIYF. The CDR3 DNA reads TGTGCCAGCAGTGAAGCGGGGGGACTCCCTGGAAACACCATATATTTT.

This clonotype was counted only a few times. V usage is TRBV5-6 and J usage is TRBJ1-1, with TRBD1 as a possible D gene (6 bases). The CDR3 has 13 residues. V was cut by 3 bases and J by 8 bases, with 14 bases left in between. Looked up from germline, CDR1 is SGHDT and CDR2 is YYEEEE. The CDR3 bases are TGTGCCAGCAGCTCCGGACAGCGTGGGGAAGCTTTCTTT. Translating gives CASSSGQRGEAFF.

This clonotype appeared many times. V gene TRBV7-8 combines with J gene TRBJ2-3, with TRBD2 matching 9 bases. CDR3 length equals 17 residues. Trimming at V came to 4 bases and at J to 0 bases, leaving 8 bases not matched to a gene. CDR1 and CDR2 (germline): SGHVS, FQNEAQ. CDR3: CASSYRGLATSTDTQYF. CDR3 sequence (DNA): TGTGCCAGCAGCTATCGAGGACTAGCGACGAGCACAGATACGCAGTATTTT.

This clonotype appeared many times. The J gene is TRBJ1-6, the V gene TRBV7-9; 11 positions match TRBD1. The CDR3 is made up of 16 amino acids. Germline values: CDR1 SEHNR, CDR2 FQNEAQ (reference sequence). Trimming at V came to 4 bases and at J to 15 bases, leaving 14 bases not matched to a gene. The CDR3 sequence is CASSSTGTGGFILLHF. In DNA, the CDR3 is TGTGCCAGCAGCTCTACCGGGACAGGGGGATTCATACTCCTCCACTTT.

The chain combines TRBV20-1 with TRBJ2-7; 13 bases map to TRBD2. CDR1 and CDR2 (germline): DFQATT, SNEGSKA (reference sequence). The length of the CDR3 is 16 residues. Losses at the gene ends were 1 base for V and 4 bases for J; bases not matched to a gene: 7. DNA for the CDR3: TGCAGTGCTAGAGGCGTTCGACTAGCGGGGGGTTACGAGCAGTACTTC. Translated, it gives CSARGVRLAGGYEQYF.

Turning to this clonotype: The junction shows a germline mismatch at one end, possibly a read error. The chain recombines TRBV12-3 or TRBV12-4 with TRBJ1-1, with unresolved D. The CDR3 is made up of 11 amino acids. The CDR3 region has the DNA TGTGCCAGCAGAGCGGGAGATCGGGAAGTCTTT. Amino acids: CASRAGDREVF.

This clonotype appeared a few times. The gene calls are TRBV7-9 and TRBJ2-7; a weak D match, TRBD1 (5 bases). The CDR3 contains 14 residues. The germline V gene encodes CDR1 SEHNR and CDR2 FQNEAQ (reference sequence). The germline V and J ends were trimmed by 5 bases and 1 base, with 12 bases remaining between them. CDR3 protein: CASSPPDKSYEQYV. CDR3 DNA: TGTGCCAGCAGCCCACCGGACAAATCCTACGAGCAGTACGTC.

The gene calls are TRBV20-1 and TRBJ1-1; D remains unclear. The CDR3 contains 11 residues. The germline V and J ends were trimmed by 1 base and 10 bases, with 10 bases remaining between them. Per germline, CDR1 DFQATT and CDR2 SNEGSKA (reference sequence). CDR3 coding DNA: TGCAGTGCTAGAGTAGAAGGGTTAGCTTTCTTT. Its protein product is CSARVEGLAFF.

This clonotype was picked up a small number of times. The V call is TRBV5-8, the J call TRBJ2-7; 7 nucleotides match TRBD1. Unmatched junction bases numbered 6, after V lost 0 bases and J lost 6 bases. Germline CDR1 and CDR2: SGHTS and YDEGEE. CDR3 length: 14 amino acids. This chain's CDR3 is CASSLETGWREQYV. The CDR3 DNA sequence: TGTGCCAGCAGCTTGGAGACAGGGTGGCGCGAGCAGTACGTC.

CDR3 sequence: CASSRGDGSADTQYF. CDR3 bases: TGTGCCAGCAGCCGCGGGGATGGGAGTGCAGATACGCAGTATTTT. The chain has TRBV13 and TRBJ2-3; D is perhaps TRBD2 (6 bases). With 5 bases removed from V and 4 bases from J, the gap between germline ends came to 16 bases. The CDR3 sequence is 15 residues long. CDR1 is PRHDT, CDR2 FYEKMQ, per germline (reference sequence).

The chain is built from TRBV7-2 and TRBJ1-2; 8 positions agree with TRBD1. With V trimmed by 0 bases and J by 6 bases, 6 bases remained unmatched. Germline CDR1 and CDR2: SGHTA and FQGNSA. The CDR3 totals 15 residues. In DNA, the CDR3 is TGTGCCAGCAGCTTAGCGCGGACAGGGAAGAATGGCTACACCTTC. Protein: CASSLARTGKNGYTF.

Written as DNA, the CDR3 is TGTGCCACATTAGCCGGGGAGCTGTTTTTT. Translating gives CATLAGELFF. The chain uses TRBV7-9 and TRBJ2-2; no reliable D call. The CDR3 contains 10 residues. V gave up 10 bases and J gave up 6 bases, with 6 bases separating them. Germline lookup yields CDR1 SEHNR and CDR2 FQNEAQ (reference sequence).

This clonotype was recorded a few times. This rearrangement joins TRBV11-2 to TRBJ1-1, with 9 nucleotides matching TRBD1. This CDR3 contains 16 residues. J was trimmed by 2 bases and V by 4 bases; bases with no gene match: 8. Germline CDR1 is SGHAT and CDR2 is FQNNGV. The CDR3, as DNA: TGTGCCAGCAGCTCTTGGGACAGGGAGCGCAACACTGAAGCTTTCTTT. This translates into CASSSWDRERNTEAFF.

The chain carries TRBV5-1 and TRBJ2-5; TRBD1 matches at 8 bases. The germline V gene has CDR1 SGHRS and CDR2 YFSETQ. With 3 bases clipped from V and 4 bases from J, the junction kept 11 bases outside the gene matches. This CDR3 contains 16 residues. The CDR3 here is CASSWAQAGGTETQYF. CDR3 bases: TGCGCCAGCAGCTGGGCCCAGGCAGGGGGCACAGAGACCCAGTACTTC. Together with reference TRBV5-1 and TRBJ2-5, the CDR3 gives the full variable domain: KAGVTQTPRYLIKTRGQQVTLSCSPISGHRSVSWYQQTPGQGLQFLFEYFSETQRNKGNFPGRFSGRQFSNSRSEMNVSTLELGDSALYLCASSWAQAGGTETQYFGPGTRLLVL.

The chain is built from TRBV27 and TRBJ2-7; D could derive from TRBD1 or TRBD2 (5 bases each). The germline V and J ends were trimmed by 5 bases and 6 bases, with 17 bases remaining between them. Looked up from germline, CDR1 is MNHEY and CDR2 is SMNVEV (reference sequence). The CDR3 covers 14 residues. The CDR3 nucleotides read TGTGCCAGCAGTATAGGGACCGGTTCGTCCGAGCAGTACTTC. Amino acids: CASSIGTGSSEQYF.

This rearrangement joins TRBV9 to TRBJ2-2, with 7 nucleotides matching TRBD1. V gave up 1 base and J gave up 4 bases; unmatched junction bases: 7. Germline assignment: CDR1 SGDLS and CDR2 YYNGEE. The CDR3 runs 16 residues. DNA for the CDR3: TGTGCCAGCAGCGTATTTGAGGGGGCGGGCACCGGGGAGCTGTTTTTT. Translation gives CASSVFEGAGTGELFF.

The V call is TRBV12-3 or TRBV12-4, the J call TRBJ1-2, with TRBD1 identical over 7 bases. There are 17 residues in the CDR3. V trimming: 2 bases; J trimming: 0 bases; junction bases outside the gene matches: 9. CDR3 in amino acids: CASSLWAGGYTNYGYTF. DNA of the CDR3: TGTGCCAGCAGTTTATGGGCAGGGGGTTACACTAACTATGGCTACACCTTC.

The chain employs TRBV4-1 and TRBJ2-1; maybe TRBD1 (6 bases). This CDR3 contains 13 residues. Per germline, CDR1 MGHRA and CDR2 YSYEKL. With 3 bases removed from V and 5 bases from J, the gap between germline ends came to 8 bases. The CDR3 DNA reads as TGCGCCAGCAGCCATAACAGGGACAATGAGCAGTTCTTC. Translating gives CASSHNRDNEQFF.

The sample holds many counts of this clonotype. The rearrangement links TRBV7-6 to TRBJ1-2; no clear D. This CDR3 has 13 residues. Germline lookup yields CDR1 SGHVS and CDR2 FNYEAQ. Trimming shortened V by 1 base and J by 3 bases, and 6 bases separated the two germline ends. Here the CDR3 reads CASSLESYYGYTF. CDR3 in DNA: TGTGCCAGCAGCTTAGAATCTTACTATGGCTACACCTTC.

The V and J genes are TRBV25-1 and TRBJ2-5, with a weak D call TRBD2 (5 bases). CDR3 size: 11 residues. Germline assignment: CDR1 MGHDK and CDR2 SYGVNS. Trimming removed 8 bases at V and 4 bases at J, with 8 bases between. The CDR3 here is CASAGGETQYF. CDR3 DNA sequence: TGTGCCAGCGCCGGAGGAGAGACCCAGTACTTC.